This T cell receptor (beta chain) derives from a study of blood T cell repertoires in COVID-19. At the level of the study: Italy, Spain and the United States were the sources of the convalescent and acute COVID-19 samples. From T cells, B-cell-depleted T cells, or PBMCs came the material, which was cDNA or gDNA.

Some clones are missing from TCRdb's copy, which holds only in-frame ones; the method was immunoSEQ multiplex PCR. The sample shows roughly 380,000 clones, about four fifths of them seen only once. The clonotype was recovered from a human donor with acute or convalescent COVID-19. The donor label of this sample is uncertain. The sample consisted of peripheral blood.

CDR3 bases: TGTGCCAGCAGCCCGGAGGGCGATACGCAGTATTTT. This sequence encodes CASSPEGDTQYF. The chain has TRBV11-3 and TRBJ2-3; perhaps TRBD2 as D (6 bases). Germline V gene lookup returns CDR1 SGHNT and CDR2 YENEEA. Trimming cost V 5 bases and J 6 bases, with 9 bases left between them. The CDR3 spans 12 residues.